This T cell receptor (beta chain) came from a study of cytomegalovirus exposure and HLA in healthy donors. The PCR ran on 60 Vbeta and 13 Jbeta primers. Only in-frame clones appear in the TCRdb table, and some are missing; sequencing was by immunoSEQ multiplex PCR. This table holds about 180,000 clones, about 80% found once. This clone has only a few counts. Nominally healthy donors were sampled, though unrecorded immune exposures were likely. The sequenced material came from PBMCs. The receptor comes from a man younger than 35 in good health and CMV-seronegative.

The chain's CDR3 is CASRSGGSGANVLTF. The CDR3 nucleotides read TGTGCTTCCCGGAGCGGGGGCTCTGGGGCCAACGTCCTGACTTTC. V gene TRBV6-1 combines with J gene TRBJ2-6; 8 bases line up with TRBD2. Germline loops: CDR1 MNHNS, CDR2 SASEGT. The CDR3 consists of 15 residues.